This TCR beta chain is drawn from a study of neurological immune-mediated disorders. General observations from the study: None of the CDR3 amino acid sequences found in expanded clones was shared across subjects. This suggests that the TCR-beta repertoires were private in all groups.

V trimming: 0 bases; J trimming: 9 bases; junction bases outside the gene matches: 3. Germline V gene sequence: CDR1 SGDLS, CDR2 YYNGEE. The length of the CDR3 is 15 residues. A remark on this clonotype: The antigen remains unidentified.

Synthesis of cDNA was carried out by template-switch 5'RACE. The reaction used 10-nucleotide random UMIs. Every sequencing run produced over 190 million TCR-beta sequences that came from 15-18 subjects. TCRdb re-analysed the 5' RACE reads in MiXCR, keeping a single row per CDR3 protein. This table holds fewer than 75,000 distinct CDR3 sequences, less than 5.5% found once. The source is a man in his thirties or forties with multiple sclerosis. Sequencing was carried out using PBMCs. The genes are TRBV9 and TRBJ2-1; TRBD2 aligns across 13 bases. The CDR3 sequence is CASSVGLAGGGEQFF. The CDR3 DNA follows: TGTGCCAGCAGCGTAGGACTAGCGGGGGGTGGTGAGCAGTTCTTC.